This TCR beta chain was recorded in a study of cytomegalovirus exposure and HLA in healthy donors. Primers: 60 Vbeta forward and 13 Jbeta reverse. Only in-frame clones appear in the TCRdb table, and some are missing; sequencing was by immunoSEQ multiplex PCR. The sample lists around 62,000 clones, around 80% occurring once. The J segment lost 7 bases and the V segment lost 4 bases, leaving 6 bases of the junction unmatched. The germline gives CDR1 SNHLY, CDR2 FYNNEI. The CDR3 length is 13 residues. The chain joins TRBV2 to TRBJ2-7; 8 bases align to TRBD2. Sequenced input: PBMCs. The clonotype originates from a man aged 35-49 years in good health and CMV-seronegative. This CDR3 reads CASSASGTSEQYF. Written as DNA, the CDR3 is TGTGCCAGCAGTGCGTCCGGGACTAGTGAGCAGTACTTC.